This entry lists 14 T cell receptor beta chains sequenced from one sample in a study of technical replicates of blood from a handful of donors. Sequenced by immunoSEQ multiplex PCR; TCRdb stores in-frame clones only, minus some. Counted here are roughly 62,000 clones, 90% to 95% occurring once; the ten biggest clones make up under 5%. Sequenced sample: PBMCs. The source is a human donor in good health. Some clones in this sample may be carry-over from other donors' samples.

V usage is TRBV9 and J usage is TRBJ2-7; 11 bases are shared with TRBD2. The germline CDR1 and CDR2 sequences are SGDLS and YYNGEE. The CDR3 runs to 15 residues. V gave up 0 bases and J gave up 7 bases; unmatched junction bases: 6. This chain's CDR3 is CASSVGTSGSGEQYF. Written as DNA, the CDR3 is TGTGCCAGCAGCGTAGGAACTAGCGGGAGCGGAGAGCAGTACTTC.

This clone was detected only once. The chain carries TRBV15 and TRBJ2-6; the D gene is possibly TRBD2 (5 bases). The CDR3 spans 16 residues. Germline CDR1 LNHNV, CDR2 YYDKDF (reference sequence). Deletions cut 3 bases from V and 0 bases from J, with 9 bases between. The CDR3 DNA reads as TGTGCCACCAGCAGCGCTCGGGACTCTGGGGCCAACGTCCTGACTTTC. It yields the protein CATSSARDSGANVLTF.

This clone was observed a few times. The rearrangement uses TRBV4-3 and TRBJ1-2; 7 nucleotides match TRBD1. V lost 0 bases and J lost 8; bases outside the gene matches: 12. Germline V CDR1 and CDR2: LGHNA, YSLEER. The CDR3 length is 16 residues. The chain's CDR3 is CASSQEFVGQVRGYTF. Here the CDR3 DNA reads TGCGCCAGCAGCCAAGAATTTGTCGGACAGGTTAGGGGCTACACCTTC.

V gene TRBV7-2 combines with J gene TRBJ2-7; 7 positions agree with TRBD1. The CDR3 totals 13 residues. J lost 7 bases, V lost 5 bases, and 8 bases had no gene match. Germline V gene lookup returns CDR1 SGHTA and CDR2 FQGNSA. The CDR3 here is CASSPDRVQEQYF. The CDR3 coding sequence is TGTGCCAGCAGCCCCGACAGGGTTCAAGAGCAGTACTTC. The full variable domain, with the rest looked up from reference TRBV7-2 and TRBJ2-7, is GAGVSQSPSNKVTEKGKDVELRCDPISGHTALYWYRQSLGQGLEFLIYFQGNSAPDKSGLPSDRFSAERTGGSVSTLTIQRTQQEDSAVYLCASSPDRVQEQYFGPGTRLTVT.

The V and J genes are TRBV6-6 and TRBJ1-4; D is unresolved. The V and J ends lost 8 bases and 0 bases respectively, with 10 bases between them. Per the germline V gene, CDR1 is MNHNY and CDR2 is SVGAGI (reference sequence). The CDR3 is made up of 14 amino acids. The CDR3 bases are TGTGCCAGCGGCGGAGGAGCAACTAATGAAAAACTGTTTTTT. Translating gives CASGGGATNEKLFF.

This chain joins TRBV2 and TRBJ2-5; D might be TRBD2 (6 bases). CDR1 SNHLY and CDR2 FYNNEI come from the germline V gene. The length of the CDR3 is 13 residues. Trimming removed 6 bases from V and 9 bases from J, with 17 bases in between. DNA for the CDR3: TGTGCCAGCAGCGTTACGGGGCCGGGGGCCCAGTACTTC. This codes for CASSVTGPGAQYF.

CDR3 in amino acids: CASSHRSSGGRGLPMVPKETQYF. The CDR3 region has the DNA TGTGCCAGCAGCCACCGCTCTAGCGGGGGCCGAGGTTTACCAATGGTTCCTAAAGAGACCCAGTACTTC. The V call is TRBV4-2, the J call TRBJ2-5; 10 nucleotides match TRBD2. Germline loops: CDR1 LGHNA, CDR2 YNFKEQ. The CDR3 runs 23 residues. Trimming cost V 3 bases and J 3 bases; bases outside gene matches: 28.

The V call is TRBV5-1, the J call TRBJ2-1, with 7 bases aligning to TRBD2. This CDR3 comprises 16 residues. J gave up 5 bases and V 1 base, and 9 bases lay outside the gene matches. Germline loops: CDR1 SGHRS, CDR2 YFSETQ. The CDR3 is CASSLKGGAGNNEQFF. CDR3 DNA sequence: TGCGCCAGCAGCTTGAAGGGAGGGGCTGGAAACAATGAGCAGTTCTTC.

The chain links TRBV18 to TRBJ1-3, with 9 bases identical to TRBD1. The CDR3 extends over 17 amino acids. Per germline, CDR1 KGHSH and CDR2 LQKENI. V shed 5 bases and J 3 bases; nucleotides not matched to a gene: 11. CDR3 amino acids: CASSASGGTGFGNTIYF. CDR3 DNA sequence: TGTGCCAGCTCAGCGAGCGGCGGGACAGGGTTTGGAAACACCATATATTTT.

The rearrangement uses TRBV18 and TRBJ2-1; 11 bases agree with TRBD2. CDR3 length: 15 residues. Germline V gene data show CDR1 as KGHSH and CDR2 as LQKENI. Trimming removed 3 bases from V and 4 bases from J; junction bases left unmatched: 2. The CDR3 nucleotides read TGTGCCAGCTCACCTAGCGGGGGGGCTTACAATGAGCAGTTCTTC. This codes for CASSPSGGAYNEQFF.

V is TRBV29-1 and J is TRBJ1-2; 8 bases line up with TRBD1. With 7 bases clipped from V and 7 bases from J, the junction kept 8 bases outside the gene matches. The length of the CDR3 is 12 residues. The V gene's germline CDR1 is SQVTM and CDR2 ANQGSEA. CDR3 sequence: CSAQDRGSGYTF. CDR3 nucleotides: TGCAGCGCTCAAGACAGGGGTAGTGGCTACACCTTC. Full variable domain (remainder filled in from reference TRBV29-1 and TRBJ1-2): SAVISQKPSRDICQRGTSLTIQCQVDSQVTMMFWYRQQPGQSLTLIATANQGSEATYESGFVIDKFPISRPNLTFSTLTVSNMSPEDSSIYLCSAQDRGSGYTFGSGTRLTVV.

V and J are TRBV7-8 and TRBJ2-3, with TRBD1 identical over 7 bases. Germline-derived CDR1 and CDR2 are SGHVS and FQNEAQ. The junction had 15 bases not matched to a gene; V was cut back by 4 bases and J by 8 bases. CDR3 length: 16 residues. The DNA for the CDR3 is TGTGCCAGCAGCTCGACCAACAGGGGCCCTACGGGTACGCAGTATTTT. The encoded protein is CASSSTNRGPTGTQYF.

CDR3 coding DNA: TGTGCCAGCAGCAATACCGGGACTAGATACGAGCAGTACTTC. Its translation: CASSNTGTRYEQYF. The rearrangement joins TRBV5-6 to TRBJ2-7; 8 positions match TRBD2. Germline CDR1 and CDR2: SGHDT and YYEEEE. V lost 4 bases to trimming and J lost 4 bases; unmatched junction nucleotides: 7. CDR3 length: 14 residues. Using reference TRBV5-6 and TRBJ2-7 for the parts outside the CDR3, the full variable domain is DAGVTQSPTHLIKTRGQQVTLRCSPKSGHDTVSWYQQALGQGPQFIFQYYEEEERQRGNFPDRFSGHQFPNYSSELNVNALLLGDSALYLCASSNTGTRYEQYFGPGTRLTVT.

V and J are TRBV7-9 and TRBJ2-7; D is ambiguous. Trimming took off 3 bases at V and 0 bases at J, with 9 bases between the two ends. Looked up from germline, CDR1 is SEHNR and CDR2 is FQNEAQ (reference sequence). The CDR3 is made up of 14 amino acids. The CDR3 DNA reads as TGTGCCAGCAGCTTCCCACGGAGCTCCTACGAGCAGTACTTC. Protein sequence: CASSFPRSSYEQYF.